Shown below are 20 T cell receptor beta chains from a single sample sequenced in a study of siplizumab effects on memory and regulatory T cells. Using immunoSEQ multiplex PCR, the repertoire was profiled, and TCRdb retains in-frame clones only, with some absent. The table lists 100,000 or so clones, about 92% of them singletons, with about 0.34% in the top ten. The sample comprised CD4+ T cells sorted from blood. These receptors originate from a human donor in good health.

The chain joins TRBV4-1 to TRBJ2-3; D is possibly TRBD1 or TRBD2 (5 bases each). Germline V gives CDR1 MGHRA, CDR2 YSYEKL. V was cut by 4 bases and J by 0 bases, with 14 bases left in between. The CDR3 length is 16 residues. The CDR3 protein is CASSLQGVQSTDTQYF. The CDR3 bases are TGCGCCAGCAGCCTCCAGGGAGTCCAAAGCACAGATACGCAGTATTTT.

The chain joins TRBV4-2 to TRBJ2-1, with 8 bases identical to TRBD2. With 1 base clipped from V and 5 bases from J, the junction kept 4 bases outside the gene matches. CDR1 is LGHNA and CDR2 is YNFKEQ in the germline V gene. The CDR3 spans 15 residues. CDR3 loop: CASSQVLAGHNEQFF. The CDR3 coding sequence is TGTGCCAGCAGCCAAGTTCTAGCGGGTCACAATGAGCAGTTCTTC.

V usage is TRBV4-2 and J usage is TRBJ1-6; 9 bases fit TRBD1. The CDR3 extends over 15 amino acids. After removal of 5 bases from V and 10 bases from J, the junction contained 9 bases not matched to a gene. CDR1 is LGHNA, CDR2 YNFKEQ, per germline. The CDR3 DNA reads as TGTGCCAGCAGCGTCAGCGGGACAGGGAACTCACCCCTCCACTTT. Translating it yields CASSVSGTGNSPLHF.

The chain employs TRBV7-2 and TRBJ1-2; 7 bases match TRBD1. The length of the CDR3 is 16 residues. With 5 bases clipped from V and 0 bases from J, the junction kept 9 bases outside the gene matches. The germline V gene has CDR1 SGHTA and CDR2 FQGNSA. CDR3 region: CASSLSVGQSNYGYTF. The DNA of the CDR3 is TGTGCCAGCAGCCTAAGTGTGGGACAGTCTAACTATGGCTACACCTTC.

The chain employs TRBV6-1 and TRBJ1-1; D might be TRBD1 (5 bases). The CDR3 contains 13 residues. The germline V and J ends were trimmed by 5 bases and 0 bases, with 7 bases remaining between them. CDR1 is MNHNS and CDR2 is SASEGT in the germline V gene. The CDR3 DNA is TGTGCCAGCAGTCCGACAGTGAACACTGAAGCTTTCTTT. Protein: CASSPTVNTEAFF.

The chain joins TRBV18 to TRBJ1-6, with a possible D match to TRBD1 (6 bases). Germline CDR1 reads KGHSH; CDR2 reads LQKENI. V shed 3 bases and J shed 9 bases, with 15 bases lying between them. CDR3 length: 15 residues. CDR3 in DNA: TGTGCCAGCTCACCGGCGGGGGCTATCGGTTCACCCCTCCACTTT. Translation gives CASSPAGAIGSPLHF. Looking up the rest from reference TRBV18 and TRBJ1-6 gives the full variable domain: NAGVMQNPRHLVRRRGQEARLRCSPMKGHSHVYWYRQLPEEGLKFMVYLQKENIIDESGMPKERFSAEFPKEGPSILRIQQVVRGDSAAYFCASSPAGAIGSPLHFGNGTRLTVT.

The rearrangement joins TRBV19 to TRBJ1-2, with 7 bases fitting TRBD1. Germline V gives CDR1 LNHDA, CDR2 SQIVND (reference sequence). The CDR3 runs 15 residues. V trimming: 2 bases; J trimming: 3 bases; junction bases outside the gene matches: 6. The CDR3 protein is CASSITGVVDYGYTF. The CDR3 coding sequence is TGTGCCAGTAGTATAACAGGGGTGGTGGACTATGGCTACACCTTC.

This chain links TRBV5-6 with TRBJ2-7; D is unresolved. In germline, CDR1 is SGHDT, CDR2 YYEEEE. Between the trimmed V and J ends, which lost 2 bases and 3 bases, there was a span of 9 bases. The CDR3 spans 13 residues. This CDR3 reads CASSLRVSYEQYF. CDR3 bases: TGTGCCAGCAGCTTACGGGTGAGCTACGAGCAGTACTTC.

Written as DNA, the CDR3 is TGTGCCAGCACCCAAGGCCGGGGAAATCACTATGGCTACACCTTC. This gives the protein CASTQGRGNHYGYTF. This chain connects TRBV28 to TRBJ1-2; D is ambiguous. The germline V gene has CDR1 MDHEN and CDR2 SYDVKM. V was pared by 7 bases and J by 3 bases, with 18 bases between. There are 15 residues in the CDR3.

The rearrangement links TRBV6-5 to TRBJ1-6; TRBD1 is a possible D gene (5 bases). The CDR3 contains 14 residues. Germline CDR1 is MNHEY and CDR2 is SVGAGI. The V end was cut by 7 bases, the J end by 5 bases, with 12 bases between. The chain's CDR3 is CASKRGTDNSPLHF. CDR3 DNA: TGTGCCAGCAAGAGAGGGACCGATAATTCACCCCTCCACTTT.

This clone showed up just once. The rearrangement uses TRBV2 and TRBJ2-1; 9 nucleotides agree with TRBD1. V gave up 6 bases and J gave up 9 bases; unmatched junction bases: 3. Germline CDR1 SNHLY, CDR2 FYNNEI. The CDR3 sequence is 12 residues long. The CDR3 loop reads CASRQGAGEQFF. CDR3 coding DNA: TGTGCCAGCAGACAGGGGGCGGGTGAGCAGTTCTTC.

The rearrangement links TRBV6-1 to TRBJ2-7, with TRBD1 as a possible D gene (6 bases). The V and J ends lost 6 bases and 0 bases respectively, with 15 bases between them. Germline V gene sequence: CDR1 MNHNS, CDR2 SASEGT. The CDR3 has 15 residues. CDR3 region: CASRRGRGSSYEQYF. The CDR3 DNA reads TGTGCCAGCAGGAGAGGCAGGGGAAGCTCCTACGAGCAGTACTTC.

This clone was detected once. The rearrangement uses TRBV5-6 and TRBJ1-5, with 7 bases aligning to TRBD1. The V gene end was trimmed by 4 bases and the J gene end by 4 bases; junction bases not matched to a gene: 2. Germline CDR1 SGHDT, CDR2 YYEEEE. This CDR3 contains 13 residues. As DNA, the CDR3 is TGTGCCAGCAGCAGGGACAGAAATCAGCCCCAGCATTTT. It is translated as CASSRDRNQPQHF.

CDR3 in amino acids: CASRPGRANTEAFF. CDR3 DNA sequence: TGTGCCAGCAGACCGGGTCGGGCGAACACTGAAGCTTTCTTT. The rearrangement uses TRBV27 and TRBJ1-1, with D uncertain. There are 14 residues in the CDR3. From germline, CDR1 is MNHEY and CDR2 SMNVEV (reference sequence). Trimming shortened V by 6 bases and J by 1 base, and 12 bases separated the two germline ends.

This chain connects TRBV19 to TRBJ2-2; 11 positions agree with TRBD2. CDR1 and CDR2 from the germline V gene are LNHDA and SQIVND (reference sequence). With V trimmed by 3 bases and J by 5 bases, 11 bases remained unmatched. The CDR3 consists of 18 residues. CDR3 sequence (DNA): TGTGCCAGTAGTATGGCCCCACTAGCGGGAGCTGGTACCGGGGAGCTGTTTTTT. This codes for CASSMAPLAGAGTGELFF.

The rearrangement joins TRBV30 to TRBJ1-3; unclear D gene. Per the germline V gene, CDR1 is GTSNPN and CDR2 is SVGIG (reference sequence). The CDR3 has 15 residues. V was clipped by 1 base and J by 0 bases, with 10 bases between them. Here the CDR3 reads CAWSADGNSGNTIYF. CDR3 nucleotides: TGTGCCTGGAGTGCGGACGGGAACTCTGGAAACACCATATATTTT.

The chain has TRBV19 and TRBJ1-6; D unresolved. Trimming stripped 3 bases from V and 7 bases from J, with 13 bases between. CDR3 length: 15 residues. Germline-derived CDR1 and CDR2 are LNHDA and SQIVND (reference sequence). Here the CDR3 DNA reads TGTGCCAGTAGTATCCGGGAGGGTTTCAATTCACCCCTCCACTTT. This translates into CASSIREGFNSPLHF.

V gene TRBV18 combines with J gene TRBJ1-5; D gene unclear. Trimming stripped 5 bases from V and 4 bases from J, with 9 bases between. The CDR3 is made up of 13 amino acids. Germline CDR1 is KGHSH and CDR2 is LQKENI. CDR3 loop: CASSGDRNQPQHF. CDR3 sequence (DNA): TGTGCCAGCTCAGGGGATAGGAATCAGCCCCAGCATTTT.

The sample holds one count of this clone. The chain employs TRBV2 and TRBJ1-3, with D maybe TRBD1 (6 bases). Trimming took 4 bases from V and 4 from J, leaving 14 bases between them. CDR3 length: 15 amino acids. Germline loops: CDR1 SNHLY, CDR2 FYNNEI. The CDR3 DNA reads TGTGCCAGCAGTGGTTACAGGGTTGGAGGAAACACCATATATTTT. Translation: CASSGYRVGGNTIYF. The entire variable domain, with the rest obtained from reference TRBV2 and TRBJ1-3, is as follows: EPEVTQTPSHQVTQMGQEVILRCVPISNHLYFYWYRQILGQKVEFLVSFYNNEISEKSEIFDDQFSVERPDGSNFTLKIRSTKLEDSAMYFCASSGYRVGGNTIYFGEGSWLTVV.

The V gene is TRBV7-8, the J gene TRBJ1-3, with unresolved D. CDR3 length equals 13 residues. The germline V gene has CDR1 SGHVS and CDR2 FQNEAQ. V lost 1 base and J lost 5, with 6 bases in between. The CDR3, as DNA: TGTGCCAGCAGCTTAGGTGGCAGAAACACCATATATTTT. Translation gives CASSLGGRNTIYF.